This TCR beta chain is from a study of OX40 agonist ivuxolimab in advanced cancers. Study conclusions and caveats: Certain nonresponding patients likewise had low normalized T-cell clonal expansion.

This table comes from immunoSEQ multiplex PCR, and its TCRdb copy is limited to in-frame clones, with some not included. The table includes around 25,000 clones, under 85% detected once. The CDR3 covers 12 residues. The germline gives CDR1 SGHDT, CDR2 YYEEEE. Note on this clone: The antigen is not known. Germline and junction disagree at one end, which may indicate a read error.

The source material was CD4+ or CD8+ T cells sorted from blood, sampled in a trial of the OX40 agonist ivuxolimab. The chain combines TRBV5-6 with TRBJ2-1; D possibly uses TRBD1 or TRBD2 (5 bases each). This TCR came from an adult with an advanced solid tumor such as melanoma, head and neck, liver or kidney cancer. This CDR3 is CASSLGFYRGVF. Here the CDR3 DNA reads TGTGCCAGCAGCTTGGGCTTCTATCGAGGGGTCTTC. Filled out from reference TRBV5-6 and TRBJ2-1, the complete variable domain reads DAGVTQSPTHLIKTRGQQVTLRCSPKSGHDTVSWYQQALGQGPQFIFQYYEEEERQRGNFPDRFSGHQFPNYSSELNVNALLLGDSALYLCASSLGFYRGVFGPGTRLTVL.